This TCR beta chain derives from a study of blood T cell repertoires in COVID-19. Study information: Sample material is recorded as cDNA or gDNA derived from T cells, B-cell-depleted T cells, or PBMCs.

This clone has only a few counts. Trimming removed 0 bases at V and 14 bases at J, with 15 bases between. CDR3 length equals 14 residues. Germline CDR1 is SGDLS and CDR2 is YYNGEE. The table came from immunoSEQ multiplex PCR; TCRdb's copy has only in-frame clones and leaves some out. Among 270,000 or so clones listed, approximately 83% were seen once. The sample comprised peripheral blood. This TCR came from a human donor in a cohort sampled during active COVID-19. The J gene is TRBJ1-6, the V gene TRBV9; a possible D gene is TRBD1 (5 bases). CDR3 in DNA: TGTGCCAGCAGCGTAGATTGGGCGGGGGAATCCCTCCACTTT. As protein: CASSVDWAGESLHF.